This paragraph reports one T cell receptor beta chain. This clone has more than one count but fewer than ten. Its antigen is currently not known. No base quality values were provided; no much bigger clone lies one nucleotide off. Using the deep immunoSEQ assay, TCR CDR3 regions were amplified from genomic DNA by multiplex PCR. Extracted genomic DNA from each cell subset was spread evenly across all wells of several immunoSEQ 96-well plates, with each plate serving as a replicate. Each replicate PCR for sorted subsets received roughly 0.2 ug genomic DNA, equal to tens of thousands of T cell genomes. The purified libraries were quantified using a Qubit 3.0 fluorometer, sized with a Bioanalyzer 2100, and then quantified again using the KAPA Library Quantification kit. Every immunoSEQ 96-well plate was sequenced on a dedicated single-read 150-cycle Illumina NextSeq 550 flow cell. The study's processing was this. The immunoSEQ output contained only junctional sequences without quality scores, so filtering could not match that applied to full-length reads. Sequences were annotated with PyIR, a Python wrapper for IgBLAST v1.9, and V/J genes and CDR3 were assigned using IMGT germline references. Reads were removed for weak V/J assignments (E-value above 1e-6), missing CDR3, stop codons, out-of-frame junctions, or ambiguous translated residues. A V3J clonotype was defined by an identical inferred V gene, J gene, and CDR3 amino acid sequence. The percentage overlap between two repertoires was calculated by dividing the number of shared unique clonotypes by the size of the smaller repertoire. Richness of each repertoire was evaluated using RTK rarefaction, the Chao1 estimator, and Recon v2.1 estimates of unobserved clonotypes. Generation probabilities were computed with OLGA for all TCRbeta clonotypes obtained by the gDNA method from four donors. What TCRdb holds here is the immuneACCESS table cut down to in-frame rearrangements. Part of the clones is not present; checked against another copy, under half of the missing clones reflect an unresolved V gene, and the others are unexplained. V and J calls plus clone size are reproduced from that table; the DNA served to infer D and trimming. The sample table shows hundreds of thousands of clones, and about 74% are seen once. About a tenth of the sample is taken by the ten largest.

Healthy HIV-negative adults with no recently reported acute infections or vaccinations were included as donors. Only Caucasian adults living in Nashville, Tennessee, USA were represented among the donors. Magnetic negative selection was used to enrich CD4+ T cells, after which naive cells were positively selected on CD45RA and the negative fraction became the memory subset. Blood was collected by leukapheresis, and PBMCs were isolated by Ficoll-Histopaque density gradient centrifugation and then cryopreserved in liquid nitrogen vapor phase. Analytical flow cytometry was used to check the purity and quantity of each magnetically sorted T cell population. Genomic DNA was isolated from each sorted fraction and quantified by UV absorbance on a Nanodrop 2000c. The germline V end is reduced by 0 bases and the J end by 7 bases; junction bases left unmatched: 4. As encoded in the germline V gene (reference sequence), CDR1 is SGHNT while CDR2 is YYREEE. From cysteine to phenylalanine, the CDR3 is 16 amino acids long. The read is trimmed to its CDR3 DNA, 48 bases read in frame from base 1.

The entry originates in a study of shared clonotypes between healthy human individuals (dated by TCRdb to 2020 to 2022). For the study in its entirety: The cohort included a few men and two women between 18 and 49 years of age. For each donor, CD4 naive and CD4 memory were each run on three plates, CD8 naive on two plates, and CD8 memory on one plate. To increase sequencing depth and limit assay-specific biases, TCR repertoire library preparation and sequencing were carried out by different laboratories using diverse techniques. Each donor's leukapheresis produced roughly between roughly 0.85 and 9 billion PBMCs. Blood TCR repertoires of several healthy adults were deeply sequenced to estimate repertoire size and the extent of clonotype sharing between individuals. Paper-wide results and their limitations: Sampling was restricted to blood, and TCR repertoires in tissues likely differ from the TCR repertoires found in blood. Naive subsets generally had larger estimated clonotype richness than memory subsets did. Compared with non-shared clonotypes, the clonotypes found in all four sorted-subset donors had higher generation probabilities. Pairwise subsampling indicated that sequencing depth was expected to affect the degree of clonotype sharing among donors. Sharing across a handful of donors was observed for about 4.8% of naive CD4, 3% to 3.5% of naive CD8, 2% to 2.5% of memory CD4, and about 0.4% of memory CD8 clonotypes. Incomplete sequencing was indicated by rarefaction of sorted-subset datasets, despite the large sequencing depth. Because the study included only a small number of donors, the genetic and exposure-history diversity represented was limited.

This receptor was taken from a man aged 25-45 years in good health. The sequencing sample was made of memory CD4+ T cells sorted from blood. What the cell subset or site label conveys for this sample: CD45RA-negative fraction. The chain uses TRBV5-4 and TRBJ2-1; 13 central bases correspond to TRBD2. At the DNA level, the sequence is TGTGCCAGCAGCTTGGGGGGACTAGCGGGAAGGAATGAGCAGTTCTTC. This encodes CASSLGGLAGRNEQFF.